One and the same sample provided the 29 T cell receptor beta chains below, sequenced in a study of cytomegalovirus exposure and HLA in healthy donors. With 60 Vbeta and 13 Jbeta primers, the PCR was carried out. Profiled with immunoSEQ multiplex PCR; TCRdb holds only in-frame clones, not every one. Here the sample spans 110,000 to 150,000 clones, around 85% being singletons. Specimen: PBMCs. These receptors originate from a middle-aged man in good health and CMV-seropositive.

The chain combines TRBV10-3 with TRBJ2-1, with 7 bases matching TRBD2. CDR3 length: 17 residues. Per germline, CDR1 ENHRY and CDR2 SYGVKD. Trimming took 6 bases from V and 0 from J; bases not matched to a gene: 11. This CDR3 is CAIRGNGLGGSYNEQFF. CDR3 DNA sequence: TGTGCCATCAGAGGAAACGGACTAGGAGGCTCCTACAATGAGCAGTTCTTC.

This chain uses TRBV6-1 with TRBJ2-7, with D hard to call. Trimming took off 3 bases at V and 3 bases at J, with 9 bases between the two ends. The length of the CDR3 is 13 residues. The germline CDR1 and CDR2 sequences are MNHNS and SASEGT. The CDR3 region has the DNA TGTGCCAGCAGTGACCATTTAGTCTACGAGCAGTACTTC. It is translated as CASSDHLVYEQYF.

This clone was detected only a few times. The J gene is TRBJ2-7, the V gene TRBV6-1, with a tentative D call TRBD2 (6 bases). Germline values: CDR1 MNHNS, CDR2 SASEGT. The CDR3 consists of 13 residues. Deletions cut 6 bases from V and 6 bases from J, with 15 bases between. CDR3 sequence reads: CASRRDDPGEQYF. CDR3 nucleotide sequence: TGTGCCAGCAGGCGGGACGACCCGGGCGAGCAGTACTTC.

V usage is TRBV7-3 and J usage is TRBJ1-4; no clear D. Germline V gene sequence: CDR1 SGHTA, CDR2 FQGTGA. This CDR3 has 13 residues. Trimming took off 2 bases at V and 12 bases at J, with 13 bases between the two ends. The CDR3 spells CASSLRADGELFF. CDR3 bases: TGTGCCAGCAGCTTACGGGCAGACGGGGAACTGTTTTTT.

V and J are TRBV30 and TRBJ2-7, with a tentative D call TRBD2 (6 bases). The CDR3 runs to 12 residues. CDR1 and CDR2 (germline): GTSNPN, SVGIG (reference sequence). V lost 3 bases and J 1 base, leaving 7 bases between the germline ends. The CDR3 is CAWRGLSYEQYF. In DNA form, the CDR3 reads TGTGCCTGGAGGGGACTGTCCTACGAGCAGTACTTC.

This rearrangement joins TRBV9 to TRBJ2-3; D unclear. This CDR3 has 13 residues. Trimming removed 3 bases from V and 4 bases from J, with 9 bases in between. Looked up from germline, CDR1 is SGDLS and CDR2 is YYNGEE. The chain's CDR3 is CASSAQVADTQYF. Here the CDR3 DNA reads TGTGCCAGCAGCGCACAAGTTGCAGATACGCAGTATTTT.

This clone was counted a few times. DNA for the CDR3: TGTGCCAGCAGCTGGCCCCCTAACACTGAAGCTTTCTTT. Amino acid sequence: CASSWPPNTEAFF. This rearrangement joins TRBV5-4 to TRBJ1-1; D unresolved. The CDR3 spans 13 residues. V dropped 3 bases and J dropped 2 bases, with 8 bases sitting between them. Germline lookup yields CDR1 SGHNT and CDR2 YYREEE (reference sequence).

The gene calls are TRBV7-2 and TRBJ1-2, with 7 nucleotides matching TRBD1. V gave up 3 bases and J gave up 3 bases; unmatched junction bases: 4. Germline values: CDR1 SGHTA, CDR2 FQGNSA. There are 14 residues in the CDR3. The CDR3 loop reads CASSFLQGDYGYTF. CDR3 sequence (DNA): TGTGCCAGCAGCTTCCTTCAGGGGGACTATGGCTACACCTTC.

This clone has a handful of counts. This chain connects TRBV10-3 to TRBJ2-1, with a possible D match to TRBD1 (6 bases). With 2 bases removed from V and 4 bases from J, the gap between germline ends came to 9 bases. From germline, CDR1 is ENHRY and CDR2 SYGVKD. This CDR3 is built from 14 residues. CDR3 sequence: CAISEGQTYNEQFF. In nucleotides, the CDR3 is TGTGCCATCAGTGAGGGACAGACGTACAATGAGCAGTTCTTC.

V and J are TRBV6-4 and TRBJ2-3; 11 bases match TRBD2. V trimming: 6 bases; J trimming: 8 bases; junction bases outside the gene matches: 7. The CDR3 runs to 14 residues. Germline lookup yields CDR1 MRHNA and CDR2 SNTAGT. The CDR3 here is CASSPLAGAVTQYF. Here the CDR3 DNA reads TGTGCCAGCAGCCCACTAGCGGGGGCGGTTACGCAGTATTTT.

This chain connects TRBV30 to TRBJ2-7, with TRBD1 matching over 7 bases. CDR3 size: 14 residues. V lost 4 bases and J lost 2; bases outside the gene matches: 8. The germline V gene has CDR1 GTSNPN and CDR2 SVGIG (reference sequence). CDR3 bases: TGTGCCTGGAAAAAGGGGGCTGCGACCTACGAGCAGTACTTC. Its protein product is CAWKKGAATYEQYF.

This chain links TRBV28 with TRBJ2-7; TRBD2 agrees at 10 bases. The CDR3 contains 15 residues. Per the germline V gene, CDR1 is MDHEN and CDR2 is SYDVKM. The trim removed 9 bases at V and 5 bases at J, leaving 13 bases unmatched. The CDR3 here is CASHTSGGARNEQYF. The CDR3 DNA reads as TGTGCCAGTCACACCAGCGGGGGGGCTCGAAACGAGCAGTACTTC.

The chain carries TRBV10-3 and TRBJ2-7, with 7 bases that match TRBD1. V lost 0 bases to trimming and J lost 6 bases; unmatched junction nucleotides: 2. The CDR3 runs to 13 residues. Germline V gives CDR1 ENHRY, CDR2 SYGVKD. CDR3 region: CAISESTGSEQYF. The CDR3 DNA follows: TGTGCCATCAGTGAGTCGACAGGGTCCGAGCAGTACTTC.

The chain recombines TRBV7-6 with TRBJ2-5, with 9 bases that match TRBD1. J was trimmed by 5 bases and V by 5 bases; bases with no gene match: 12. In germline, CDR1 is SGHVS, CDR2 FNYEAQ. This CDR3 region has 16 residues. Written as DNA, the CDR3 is TGTGCCAGCAGCCTACTAGGGACAGGGTATAGCGAGACCCAGTACTTC. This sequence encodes CASSLLGTGYSETQYF.

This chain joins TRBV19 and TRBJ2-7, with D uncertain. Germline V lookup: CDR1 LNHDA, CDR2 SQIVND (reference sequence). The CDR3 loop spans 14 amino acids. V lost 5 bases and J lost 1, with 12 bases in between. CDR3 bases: TGTGCCAGTAGTCCCCACGGAGATTCCTACGAGCAGTACTTC. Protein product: CASSPHGDSYEQYF.

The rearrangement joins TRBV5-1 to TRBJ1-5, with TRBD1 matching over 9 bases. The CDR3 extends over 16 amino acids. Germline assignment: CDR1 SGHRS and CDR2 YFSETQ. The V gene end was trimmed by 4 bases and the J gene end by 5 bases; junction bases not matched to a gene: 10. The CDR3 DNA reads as TGCGCCAGCAGCCCATCCCCTGGGACAGGGTATCAGCCCCAGCATTTT. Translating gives CASSPSPGTGYQPQHF.

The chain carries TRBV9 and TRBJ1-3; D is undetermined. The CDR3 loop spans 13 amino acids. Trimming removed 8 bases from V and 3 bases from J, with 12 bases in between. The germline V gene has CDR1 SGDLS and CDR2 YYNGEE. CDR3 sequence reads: CASRSNSGNTIYF. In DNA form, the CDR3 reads TGTGCCAGTCGCTCGAACAGTGGAAACACCATATATTTT.

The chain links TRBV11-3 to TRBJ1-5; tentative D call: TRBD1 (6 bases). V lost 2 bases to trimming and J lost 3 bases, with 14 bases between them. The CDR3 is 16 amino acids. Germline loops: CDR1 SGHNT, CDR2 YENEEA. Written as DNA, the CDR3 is TGTGCCAGCAGCTTATTTCCCGACAGGAACAATCAGCCCCAGCATTTT. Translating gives CASSLFPDRNNQPQHF.

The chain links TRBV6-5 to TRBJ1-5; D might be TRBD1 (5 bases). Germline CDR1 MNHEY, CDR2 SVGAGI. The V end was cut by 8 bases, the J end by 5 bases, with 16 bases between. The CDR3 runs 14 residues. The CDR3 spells CASRPRGEYQPQHF. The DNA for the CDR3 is TGTGCCAGCCGTCCGCGGGGGGAGTATCAGCCCCAGCATTTT.

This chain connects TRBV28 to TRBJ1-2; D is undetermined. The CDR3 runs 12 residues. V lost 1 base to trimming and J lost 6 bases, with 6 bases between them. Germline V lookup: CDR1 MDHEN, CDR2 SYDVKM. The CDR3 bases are TGTGCCAGCAGTTTATCCCAAAATGGCTACACCTTC. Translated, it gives CASSLSQNGYTF.

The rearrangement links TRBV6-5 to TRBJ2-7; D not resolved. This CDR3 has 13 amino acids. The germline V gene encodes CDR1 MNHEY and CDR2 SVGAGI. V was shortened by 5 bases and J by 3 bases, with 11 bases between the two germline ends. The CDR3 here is CASSPEVDYEQYF. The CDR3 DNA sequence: TGTGCCAGCAGTCCCGAGGTGGACTACGAGCAGTACTTC.

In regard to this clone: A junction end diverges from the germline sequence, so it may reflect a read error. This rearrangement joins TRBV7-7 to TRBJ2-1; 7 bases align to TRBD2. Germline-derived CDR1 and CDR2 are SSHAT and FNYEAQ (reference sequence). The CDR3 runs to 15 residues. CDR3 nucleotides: TGTGCTAGCAGCCCCCCCGGCGGGAGCAACAGTGAGCAGTTCTTC. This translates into CASSPPGGSNSEQFF.

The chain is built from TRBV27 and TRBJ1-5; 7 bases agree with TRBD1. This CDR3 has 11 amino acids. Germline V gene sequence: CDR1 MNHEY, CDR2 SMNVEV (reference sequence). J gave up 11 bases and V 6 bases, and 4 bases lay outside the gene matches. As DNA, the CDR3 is TGTGCCAGCAGGTCCAGGGGGACCCAGCATTTT. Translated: CASRSRGTQHF.

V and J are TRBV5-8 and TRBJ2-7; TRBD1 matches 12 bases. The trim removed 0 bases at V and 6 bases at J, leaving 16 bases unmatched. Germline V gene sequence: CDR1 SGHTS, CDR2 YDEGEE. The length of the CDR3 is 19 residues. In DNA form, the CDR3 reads TGTGCCAGCAGCTTGGAGGGGAAATTGGGACAGGGGGCGCCTTGCGAGCAGTACTTC. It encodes CASSLEGKLGQGAPCEQYF.

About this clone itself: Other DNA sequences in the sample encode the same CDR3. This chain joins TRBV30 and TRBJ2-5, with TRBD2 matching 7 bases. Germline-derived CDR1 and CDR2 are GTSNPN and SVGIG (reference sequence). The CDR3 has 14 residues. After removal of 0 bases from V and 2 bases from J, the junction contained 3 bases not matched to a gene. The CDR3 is CAWSVGGSQETQYF. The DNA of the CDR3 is TGTGCCTGGAGTGTAGGCGGGAGTCAAGAGACCCAGTACTTC.

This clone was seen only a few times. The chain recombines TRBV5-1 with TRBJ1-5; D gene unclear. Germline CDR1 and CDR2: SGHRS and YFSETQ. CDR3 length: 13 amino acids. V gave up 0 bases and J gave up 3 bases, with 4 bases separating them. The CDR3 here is CASSLEANQPQHF. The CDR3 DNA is TGCGCCAGCAGCTTGGAAGCCAATCAGCCCCAGCATTTT.

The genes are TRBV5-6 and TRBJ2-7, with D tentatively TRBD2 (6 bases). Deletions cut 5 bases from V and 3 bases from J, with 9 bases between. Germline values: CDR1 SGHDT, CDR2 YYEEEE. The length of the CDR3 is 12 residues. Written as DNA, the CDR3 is TGTGCCAGCAGTACGGAGGGCTACGAGCAGTACTTC. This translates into CASSTEGYEQYF.

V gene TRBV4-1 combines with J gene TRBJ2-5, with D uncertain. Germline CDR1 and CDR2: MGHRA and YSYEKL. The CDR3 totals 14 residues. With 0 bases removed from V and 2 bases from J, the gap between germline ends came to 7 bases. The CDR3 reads CASSQDPGQETQYF. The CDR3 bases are TGCGCCAGCAGCCAAGATCCCGGGCAAGAGACCCAGTACTTC.

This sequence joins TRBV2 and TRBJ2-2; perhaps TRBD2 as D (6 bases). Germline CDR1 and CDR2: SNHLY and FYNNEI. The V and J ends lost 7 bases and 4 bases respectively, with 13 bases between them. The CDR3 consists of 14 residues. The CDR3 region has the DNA TGTGCCAGCACCTTTGAGGAGGGCACCGGGGAGCTGTTTTTT. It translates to CASTFEEGTGELFF.